A selection of T cell receptor beta chains follows, all from one sample in a study of shared clonotypes between healthy human individuals. Generated by immunoSEQ multiplex PCR, the TCRdb table keeps only in-frame clones and is missing some. The sample yields about 2.4 million clones, around nine tenths seen once. The sample was naive CD4+ T cells sorted from blood. The receptors come from a young man in good health. CDR3s include the opening cysteine and the closing phenylalanine or tryptophan. The order of the fields is D gene, CDR3 length, V gene, clone size, J gene, CDR3 DNA, CDR3 protein. A D gene is named only where the DNA matches it firmly. Size is omitted from some rows. Given values are once, few, many or a class for expanded clones.

TRBD2,16,TRBV18,NA,TRBJ2-1,TGTGCCAGCTCACCGAAGACTAGCACAAACTACAATGAGCAGTTCTTC,CASSPKTSTNYNEQFF
NA,12,TRBV28,NA,TRBJ2-1,TGTGCCAGCAGTTTCGTGGGTAGGGAGCAGTTCTTC,CASSFVGREQFF
NA,13,TRBV30,NA,TRBJ1-2,TGTGCCTGGAGTCCGGGCGGAAACTATGGCTACACCTTC,CAWSPGGNYGYTF
NA,14,TRBV6-6,NA,TRBJ1-2,TGTGCCAGCAGTTACGGCGACAGTAACTATGGCTACACCTTC,CASSYGDSNYGYTF
TRBD2,15,TRBV10-3,NA,TRBJ2-3,TGTGCCATCATGGCTAGCGGGGGGCCTACAGATACGCAGTATTTT,CAIMASGGPTDTQYF
NA,16,TRBV18,NA,TRBJ2-6,TGTGCCAGCTCACCGGGTATTACTAGTGGGGCCAACGTCCTGACTTTC,CASSPGITSGANVLTF
NA,18,TRBV10-2,NA,TRBJ2-3,TGCGCCAGCAGTGAGTCGACGTTGGCTACAATCAACACAGATACGCAGTATTTT,CASSESTLATINTDTQYF
NA,13,TRBV11-3,NA,TRBJ1-1,TGTGCCAGCAGCTTGGGCTTGAACACTGAAGCTTTCTTT,CASSLGLNTEAFF
TRBD1,14,TRBV7-9,once,TRBJ1-6,TGTGCCAGCAGCCAAGGGACAGATAATTCACCCCTCCACTTT,CASSQGTDNSPLHF
NA,15,TRBV4-1,NA,TRBJ2-2,TGCGCCAGCAGCCCCGGGGGGCTTAAGACCGGGGAGCTGTTTTTT,CASSPGGLKTGELFF
NA,13,TRBV6-5,few,TRBJ1-2,TGTGCCAGCACCACAATTGGTAACTATGGCTACACCTTC,CASTTIGNYGYTF
TRBD1,13,TRBV7-2,NA,TRBJ2-7,TGTGCCAGCAGCTGGGACAGTACCTACGAGCAGTACTTC,CASSWDSTYEQYF
NA,15,TRBV6-1,NA,TRBJ1-3,TGTGCCAGCAGTGCCGGACAGTTCTCTGGAAACACCATATATTTT,CASSAGQFSGNTIYF
NA,14,TRBV19,NA,TRBJ1-2,TGTGCCAGTAGCAAGGACAGTTCTAACTATGGCTACACCTTC,CASSKDSSNYGYTF
NA,12,TRBV4-1,few,TRBJ1-5,TGCGCCAGCAGCCAGGTGGAGGGGCCCCAGCATTTT,CASSQVEGPQHF
NA,15,TRBV7-9,NA,TRBJ1-1,TGTGCCAGCAGCGGGAGAAAGGATATGAACACTGAAGCTTTCTTT,CASSGRKDMNTEAFF
NA,13,TRBV4-3,NA,TRBJ1-2,TGCGCCAGCAGCCTAGAGGCGGGGGTCGGCTACACCTTC,CASSLEAGVGYTF
NA,13,TRBV30,NA,TRBJ1-1,TGTGCCTGGGAACAACAGGGCAACACTGAAGCTTTCTTT,CAWEQQGNTEAFF
NA,14,TRBV7-9,NA,TRBJ1-1,TGTGCCAGCACCACCAATTGGGGGGGCACTGAAGCTTTCTTT,CASTTNWGGTEAFF
TRBD1,19,TRBV10-1,NA,TRBJ2-2,TGCGCCAGCAGTGAGTCCCTTCTGCTCCCGGGACAGGTCGCCGGGGAGCTGTTTTTT,CASSESLLLPGQVAGELFF
NA,15,TRBV2,NA,TRBJ1-1,TGTGCCAGCAGTGACGAGACAGTCATGAACACTGAAGCTTTCTTT,CASSDETVMNTEAFF
TRBD1,18,TRBV5-3,NA,TRBJ1-3,TGTGCCAGAAGTCACAACGCCGGGACAGGGAGCTCTGGAAACACCATATATTTT,CARSHNAGTGSSGNTIYF
NA,14,TRBV5-4,NA,TRBJ2-5,TGTGCCAGCAGCTTGGGGGGGGCCCAAGAGACCCAGTACTTC,CASSLGGAQETQYF
TRBD1,14,TRBV18,NA,TRBJ1-2,TGTGCCAGCTCAAGTACACAGGGGAACTATGGCTACACCTTC,CASSSTQGNYGYTF
NA,14,TRBV5-6,once,TRBJ2-1,TGTGCCAGCAGCTTGGGTCGGGGGAGGAATGAGCAGTTCTTC,CASSLGRGRNEQFF
NA,13,TRBV6-6,NA,TRBJ2-1,TGTGCCAGCGGCACCACAATGAACAATGAGCAGTTCTTC,CASGTTMNNEQFF
NA,14,TRBV5-1,NA,TRBJ2-7,TGCGCCAGCAGCTCCGACAGGATAGTCCACGAGCAGTACTTC,CASSSDRIVHEQYF
NA,13,TRBV6-1,NA,TRBJ1-2,TGTGCCAGCATGAGCTTGAACCCATCGGGCTACACCTTC,CASMSLNPSGYTF
TRBD1,15,TRBV4-1,once,TRBJ1-3,TGCGCCAGCAGCCGCCCGACAGGGACTGGAAACACCATATATTTT,CASSRPTGTGNTIYF
TRBD1,16,TRBV7-9,NA,TRBJ2-3,TGTGCCAGCAGCTTATTCGGGACAGGCAACACAGATACGCAGTATTTT,CASSLFGTGNTDTQYF
TRBD1,22,TRBV4-1,NA,TRBJ1-5,TGCGCCAGCAGCCAACCCCAAAGCCTCGGGACAGGGGGGTTGCTTACGGGTCAGCCCCAGCATTTT,CASSQPQSLGTGGLLTGQPQHF
TRBD1,14,TRBV6-1,NA,TRBJ1-5,TGTGCCAGCAGAAGGACAGGGGGGTCTCAGCCCCAGCATTTT,CASRRTGGSQPQHF
NA,16,TRBV6-6,NA,TRBJ1-3,TGTGCCAGCAGTTACTCGAACGCTGCAGCCCGAAACACCATATATTTT,CASSYSNAAARNTIYF
NA,13,TRBV14,NA,TRBJ1-5,TGTGCCAGCAGCCAATCGTATGCTCAGCCCCAGCATTTT,CASSQSYAQPQHF
NA,15,TRBV11-2,NA,TRBJ2-7,TGTGCCAGCAGCTTAGACATACTATCCCTCTACGAGCAGTACTTC,CASSLDILSLYEQYF
NA,13,TRBV19,NA,TRBJ1-5,TGTGCCACCACGGTGGGGGGCAATCAGCCCCAGCATTTT,CATTVGGNQPQHF
TRBD1,14,TRBV10-1,NA,TRBJ1-1,TGCGCCAGCAGTCCGACAGGGGCCGGAACTGAAGCTTTCTTT,CASSPTGAGTEAFF
TRBD1,13,TRBV11-2,once,TRBJ1-2,TGTGCCAGCAGCTTACCCTGGGACAGTCGCTACACCTTC,CASSLPWDSRYTF
NA,15,TRBV18,NA,TRBJ2-1,TGTGCCAGCTCACCAAAGGATAGGTCCTACAATGAGCAGTTCTTC,CASSPKDRSYNEQFF
TRBD1,15,TRBV5-4,NA,TRBJ1-2,TGTGCCAGCACCTTGGCACAGGGGGAGTTCTATGGCTACACCTTC,CASTLAQGEFYGYTF
TRBD1,16,TRBV2,NA,TRBJ2-1,TGTGCCAGCAGTGAAGGAGGGACAGGAGGCTACAATGAGCAGTTCTTC,CASSEGGTGGYNEQFF